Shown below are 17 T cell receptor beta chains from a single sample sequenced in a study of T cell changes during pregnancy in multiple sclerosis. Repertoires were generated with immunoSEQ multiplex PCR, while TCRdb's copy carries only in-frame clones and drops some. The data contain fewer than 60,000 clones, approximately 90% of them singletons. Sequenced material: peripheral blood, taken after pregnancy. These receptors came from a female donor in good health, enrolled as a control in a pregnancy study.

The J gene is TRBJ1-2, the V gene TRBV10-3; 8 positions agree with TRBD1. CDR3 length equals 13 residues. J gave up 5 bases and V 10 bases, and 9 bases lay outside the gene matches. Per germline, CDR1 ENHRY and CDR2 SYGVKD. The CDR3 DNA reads TGTGCCACCTTACCCCAGGGGGCGTATGGCTACACCTTC. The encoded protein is CATLPQGAYGYTF.

The CDR3 protein is CASSVRGQISGNTIYF. The CDR3 nucleotides are TGTGCCAGCAGCGTACGAGGACAGATCTCTGGAAACACCATATATTTT. V gene TRBV7-2 combines with J gene TRBJ1-3, with TRBD1 as a possible D gene (6 bases). The CDR3 totals 16 residues. Deletions cut 5 bases from V and 0 bases from J, with 14 bases between. Germline CDR1 is SGHTA and CDR2 is FQGNSA.

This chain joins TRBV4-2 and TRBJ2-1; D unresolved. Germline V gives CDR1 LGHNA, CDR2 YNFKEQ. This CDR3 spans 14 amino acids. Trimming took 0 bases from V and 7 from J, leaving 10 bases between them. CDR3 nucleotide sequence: TGTGCCAGCAGCCAAGAAAGAAACGAGAATGAGCAGTTCTTC. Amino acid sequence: CASSQERNENEQFF.

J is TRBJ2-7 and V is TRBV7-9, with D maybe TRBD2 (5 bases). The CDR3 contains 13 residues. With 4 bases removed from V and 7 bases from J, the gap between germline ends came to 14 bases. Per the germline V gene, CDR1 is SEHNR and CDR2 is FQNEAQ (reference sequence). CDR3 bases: TGTGCCAGCAGCTACGGGAACCCAGGAGAGCAGTACTTC. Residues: CASSYGNPGEQYF.

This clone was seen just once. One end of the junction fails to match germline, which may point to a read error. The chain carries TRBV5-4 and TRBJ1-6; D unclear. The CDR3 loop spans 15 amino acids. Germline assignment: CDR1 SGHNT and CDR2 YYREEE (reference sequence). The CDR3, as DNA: TGTGCCAGCAGCTTAGGAGGGTCCTTTAATTCACCCCTCCACTTT. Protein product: CASSLGGSFNSPLHF.

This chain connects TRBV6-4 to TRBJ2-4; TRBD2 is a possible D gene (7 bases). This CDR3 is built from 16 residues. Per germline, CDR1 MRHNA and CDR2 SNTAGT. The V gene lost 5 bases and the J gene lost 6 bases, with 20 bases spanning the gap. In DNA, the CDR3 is TGTGCCAGCAGTTCCTCGCCAGGGAGGGGGGGAAACATTCAGTACTTC. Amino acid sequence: CASSSSPGRGGNIQYF.

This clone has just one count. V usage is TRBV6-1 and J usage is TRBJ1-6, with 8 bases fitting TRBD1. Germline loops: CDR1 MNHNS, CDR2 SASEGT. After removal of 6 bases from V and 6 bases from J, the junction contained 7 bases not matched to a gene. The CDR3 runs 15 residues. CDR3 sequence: CASSTQGARNSPLHF. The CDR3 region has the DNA TGTGCCAGCAGCACCCAGGGGGCTCGTAATTCACCCCTCCACTTT.

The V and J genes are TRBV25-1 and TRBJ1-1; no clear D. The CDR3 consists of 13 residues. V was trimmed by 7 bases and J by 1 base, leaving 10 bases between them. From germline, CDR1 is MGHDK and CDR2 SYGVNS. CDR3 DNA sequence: TGTGCCAGCACCCCAGGCCGGAACACTGAAGCTTTCTTT. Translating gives CASTPGRNTEAFF.

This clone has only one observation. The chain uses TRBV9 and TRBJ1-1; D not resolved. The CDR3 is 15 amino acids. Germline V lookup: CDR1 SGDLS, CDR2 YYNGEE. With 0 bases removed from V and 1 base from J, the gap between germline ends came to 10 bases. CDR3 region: CASSVGGPGNTEAFF. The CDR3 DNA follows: TGTGCCAGCAGCGTAGGAGGGCCAGGGAACACTGAAGCTTTCTTT.

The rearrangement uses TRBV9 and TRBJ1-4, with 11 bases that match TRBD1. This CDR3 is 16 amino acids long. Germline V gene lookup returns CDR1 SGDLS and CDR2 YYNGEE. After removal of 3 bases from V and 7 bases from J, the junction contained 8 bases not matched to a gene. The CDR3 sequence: CASSAFGQGAGEKLFF. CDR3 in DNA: TGTGCCAGCAGCGCCTTTGGACAGGGGGCGGGTGAAAAACTGTTTTTT.

This CDR3 is CASSGTSGRDEQYF. CDR3 nucleotide sequence: TGTGCCAGCAGTGGGACTAGCGGGAGGGACGAGCAGTACTTC. This rearrangement joins TRBV2 to TRBJ2-7; 15 bases fit TRBD2. Germline assignment: CDR1 SNHLY and CDR2 FYNNEI. V dropped 4 bases and J dropped 5; count of bases not matched to a gene: 0. The CDR3 totals 14 residues.

The CDR3 DNA sequence: TGTGCCAGCAGTGAGGAGCGGGACGCTGAGCAGTTCTTC. It is translated as CASSEERDAEQFF. V and J are TRBV2 and TRBJ2-1, with TRBD2 identical over 7 bases. The CDR3 loop spans 13 amino acids. The V and J ends lost 3 bases and 9 bases, in that order; junction bases with no gene match: 5. Per the germline V gene, CDR1 is SNHLY and CDR2 is FYNNEI.

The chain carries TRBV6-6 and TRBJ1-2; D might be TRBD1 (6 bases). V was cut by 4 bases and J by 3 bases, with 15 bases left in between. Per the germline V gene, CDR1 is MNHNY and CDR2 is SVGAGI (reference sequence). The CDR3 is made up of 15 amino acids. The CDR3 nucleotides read TGTGCCAGCAGTTCCACTCGGGGGGCCGACTATGGCTACACCTTC. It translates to CASSSTRGADYGYTF.

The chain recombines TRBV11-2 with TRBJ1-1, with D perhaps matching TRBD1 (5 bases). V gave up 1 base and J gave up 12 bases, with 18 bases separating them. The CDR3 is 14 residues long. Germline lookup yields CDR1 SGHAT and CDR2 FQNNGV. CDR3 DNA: TGTGCCAGCAGCTTAGTCAGGGAGGCGTTTGGGACTTTCTTT. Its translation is CASSLVREAFGTFF. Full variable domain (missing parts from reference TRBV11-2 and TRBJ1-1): EAGVAQSPRYKIIEKRQSVAFWCNPISGHATLYWYQQILGQGPKLLIQFQNNGVVDDSQLPKDRFSAERLKGVDSTLKIQPAKLEDSAVYLCASSLVREAFGTFFGQGTRLTVV.

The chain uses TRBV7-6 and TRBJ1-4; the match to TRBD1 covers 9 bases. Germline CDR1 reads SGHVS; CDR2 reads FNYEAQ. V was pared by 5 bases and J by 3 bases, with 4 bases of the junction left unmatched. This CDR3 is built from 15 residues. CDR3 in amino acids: CASSAHRGPNEKLFF. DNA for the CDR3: TGTGCCAGCAGCGCCCACAGGGGGCCTAATGAAAAACTGTTTTTT. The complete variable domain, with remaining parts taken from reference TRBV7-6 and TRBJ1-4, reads GAGVSQSPRYKVTKRGQDVALRCDPISGHVSLYWYRQALGQGPEFLTYFNYEAQQDKSGLPNDRFSAERPEGSISTLTIQRTEQRDSAMYRCASSAHRGPNEKLFFGSGTQLSVL.

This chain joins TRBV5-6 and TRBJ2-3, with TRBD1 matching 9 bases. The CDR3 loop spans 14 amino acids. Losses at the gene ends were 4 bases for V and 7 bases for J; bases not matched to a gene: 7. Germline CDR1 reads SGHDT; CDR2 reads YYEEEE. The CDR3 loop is CASSPGQGMNTQYF. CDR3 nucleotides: TGTGCCAGCAGCCCGGGACAGGGTATGAATACGCAGTATTTT.

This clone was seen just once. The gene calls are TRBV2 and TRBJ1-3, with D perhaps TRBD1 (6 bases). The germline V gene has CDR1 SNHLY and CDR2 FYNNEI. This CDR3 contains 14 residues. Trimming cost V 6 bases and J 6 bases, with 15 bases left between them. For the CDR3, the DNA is TGTGCCAGCAGGAGGGAGGGGGGCGCAAACACCATATATTTT. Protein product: CASRREGGANTIYF. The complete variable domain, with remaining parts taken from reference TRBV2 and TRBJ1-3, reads EPEVTQTPSHQVTQMGQEVILRCVPISNHLYFYWYRQILGQKVEFLVSFYNNEISEKSEIFDDQFSVERPDGSNFTLKIRSTKLEDSAMYFCASRREGGANTIYFGEGSWLTVV.